Given below is one T cell receptor beta chain in context. Clones were read by immunoSEQ multiplex PCR, and TCRdb kept only the in-frame ones, dropping some. The sample contains tens of thousands of clones, 89% of which appear only once. This CDR3 has 17 residues. Germline V lookup: CDR1 SQVTM, CDR2 ANQGSEA. With 0 bases clipped from V and 5 bases from J, the junction kept 14 bases outside the gene matches. This entry belongs to a study of T cell changes during pregnancy in multiple sclerosis. V usage is TRBV29-1 and J usage is TRBJ1-2; 8 nucleotides align to TRBD1. This material consisted of CD4+ T cells from peripheral blood mononuclear cells, taken in the first trimester of pregnancy. The origin of this receptor is a female donor with multiple sclerosis, enrolled in a pregnancy study. The CDR3 nucleotides read TGCAGCGTTGAAGATGGTGCCGTAGACAGGGGAGTGTATGGCTACACCTTC. Amino acids: CSVEDGAVDRGVYGYTF.